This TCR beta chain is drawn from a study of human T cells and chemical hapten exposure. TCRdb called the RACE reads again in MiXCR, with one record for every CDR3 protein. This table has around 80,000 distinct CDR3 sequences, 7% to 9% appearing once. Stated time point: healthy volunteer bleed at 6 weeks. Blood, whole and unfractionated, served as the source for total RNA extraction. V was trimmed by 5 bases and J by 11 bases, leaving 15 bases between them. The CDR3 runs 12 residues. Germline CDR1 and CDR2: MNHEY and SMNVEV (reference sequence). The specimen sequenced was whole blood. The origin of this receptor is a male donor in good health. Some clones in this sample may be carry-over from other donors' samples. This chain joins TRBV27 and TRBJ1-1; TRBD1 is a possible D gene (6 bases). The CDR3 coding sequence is TGTGCCAGCAGTCTGGGGGGGCAGCGGGCTTTCTTT. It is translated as CASSLGGQRAFF.